A selection of T cell receptor beta chains follows, all from one sample in a study of T cell responses to AZD1222 COVID-19 vaccine. Clones were sequenced by immunoSEQ multiplex PCR, and TCRdb holds only the in-frame ones, with some missing. The sample lists about 130,000 clones; 86% were seen once. Material: peripheral blood, obtained on day 0 of AZD1222 vaccination. The receptors originated from an adult in good health. The CDR3 runs from the conserved cysteine through the conserved F or W. D genes are given only for firm matches. The size of a clone is reported for some rows only, either as once, few or many, or as a class for expanded clones.

d_gene,abundance,v_gene,j_gene,CDR3nt,CDR3aa
NA,NA,TRBV4-3,TRBJ1-5,TGCGCCAGCAGCCAAGACGGCGGGACACATCAGCCCCAGCATTTT,CASSQDGGTHQPQHF
NA,once,TRBV6-6,TRBJ1-3,TGTGCCAGCAGCCCTGAGCGGTACACCATATATTTT,CASSPERYTIYF
NA,once,TRBV5-6,TRBJ1-1,TGTGCCAGCAGCTTGGGGCGCGTGTGGGCGCGGACTGAAGCTTTCTTT,CASSLGRVWARTEAFF
NA,once,TRBV2,TRBJ1-5,TGTGCCAGCAGAGCAGGGAATCTAGAGCCCCAGCATTTT,CASRAGNLEPQHF
TRBD1,NA,TRBV4-1,TRBJ1-5,TGCGCCAGCAGCCAGGGGACAGTCTATAGCAATCAGCCCCAGCATTTT,CASSQGTVYSNQPQHF
TRBD2,many,TRBV28,TRBJ2-1,TGTGCCAGCAGTTTATCCGGGACTAGCGGACACAATGAGCAGTTCTTC,CASSLSGTSGHNEQFF
NA,NA,TRBV30,TRBJ2-2,TGTGCCTGGAGTGTATTGGTCTGGCGAGGGGAGCTGTTTTTT,CAWSVLVWRGELFF
NA,NA,TRBV20-1,TRBJ1-1,TGCAGTGCTAGTTTCCCCACAGTGAACACTGAAGCTTTCTTT,CSASFPTVNTEAFF
NA,few,TRBV6-5,TRBJ1-3,TGTGCCAGCAGTCAATACAGTGCCGCTGGAAACACCATATATTTT,CASSQYSAAGNTIYF
TRBD1,NA,TRBV7-9,TRBJ2-2,TGTGCCAGCAGCTCTACAGGGGGCGGAAACACCGGGGAGCTGTTTTTT,CASSSTGGGNTGELFF
TRBD1,NA,TRBV10-3,TRBJ1-2,TGTGCCACCGGTGACAGGGATAATGGCTACACCTTC,CATGDRDNGYTF
NA,NA,TRBV12-3/TRBV12-4,TRBJ2-1,TGTGCCAGCAGGCCCGGGACGGGCAATGAGCAGTTCTTC,CASRPGTGNEQFF
TRBD2,NA,TRBV19,TRBJ2-1,TGTGCCAGTAGTCCTGGGGGGGGAAATGAGCAGTTCTTC,CASSPGGGNEQFF
NA,NA,TRBV10-1,TRBJ1-6,TGCGCCAGCAGTGACTCTAAAAATTCACCCCTCCACTTT,CASSDSKNSPLHF
NA,NA,TRBV6-1,TRBJ1-3,TGTGCCAGCAGTGAGTTGAGGGCAGCATCTGGAAACACCATATATTTT,CASSELRAASGNTIYF
NA,NA,TRBV25-1,TRBJ2-7,TGTGCCAGCAGTGAATCCGACAGGCCAAACTACGAGCAGTACTTC,CASSESDRPNYEQYF
NA,NA,TRBV11-1,TRBJ2-5,TGTGCCAGCAGCCCACGGGTGCGAGAGACCCAGTACTTC,CASSPRVRETQYF
NA,NA,TRBV3-1/TRBV3-2,TRBJ1-5,TGTGCCAGCAGCCAAGACCCAGGGGTCAACCTTTATAGCAATCAGCCCCAGCATTTT,CASSQDPGVNLYSNQPQHF
NA,NA,TRBV12-3/TRBV12-4,TRBJ2-5,TGTGCCAGCAGTATGACTTCGGAGACCCAGTACTTC,CASSMTSETQYF
TRBD1,NA,TRBV6-5,TRBJ1-6,TGTGCCAGCAGTTACTCCCACACAGGGGCCCTGTCAGCCCTCCACTTT,CASSYSHTGALSALHF
TRBD1,NA,TRBV29-1,TRBJ1-5,TGCAGCGTCGTGACAGGGGAAAGCAATCAGCCCCAGCATTTT,CSVVTGESNQPQHF
NA,NA,TRBV14,TRBJ1-1,TGTGCCAGCAGCCAATTTTCAGACTTGAACACTGAAGCTTTCTTT,CASSQFSDLNTEAFF
NA,NA,TRBV4-1,TRBJ1-5,TGCGCCAGCAGCCAAGATACGGGCCAGCCCCAGCATTTT,CASSQDTGQPQHF
NA,few,TRBV5-1,TRBJ1-2,TGCGCCAGCAGCTTGGATTGGGAAGGAAGGTATGGCTACACCTTC,CASSLDWEGRYGYTF
TRBD2,NA,TRBV10-3,TRBJ2-1,TGTGCCATCAGGGCTGAGACTAGCGGGAATTTCTTC,CAIRAETSGNFF
TRBD1,NA,TRBV19,TRBJ1-6,TGTGCCAGTAGTCTGGACAGGGGGTTTTCACCCCTCCACTTT,CASSLDRGFSPLHF
TRBD2,NA,TRBV9,TRBJ2-2,TGTGCCAGCAGCCCCCCGCGGGGGGGCCTAACCGGGGAGCTGTTTTTT,CASSPPRGGLTGELFF
TRBD1,NA,TRBV24-1,TRBJ2-1,TGTGCCACCAGTGATGGGACAGGTATGGGTGAGCAGTTCTTC,CATSDGTGMGEQFF
TRBD2,NA,TRBV3-1/TRBV3-2,TRBJ2-1,TGTGCCAGCAGCTCCGGGACTAGTTCGGCCAATGAGCAGTTCTTC,CASSSGTSSANEQFF
TRBD1,NA,TRBV5-1,TRBJ1-6,TGCGCCAGCAGCCCCCACCCCGACAGGGGCGGATCACCCCTCCACTTT,CASSPHPDRGGSPLHF
TRBD1,NA,TRBV28,TRBJ1-5,TGTGCCAGCAGATCCGGGACAGGGGTTGAGCCCCAGCATTTT,CASRSGTGVEPQHF
NA,NA,TRBV19,TRBJ1-5,TGTGCCAGTAGGACAGGCCCGAATCAGCCCCAGCATTTT,CASRTGPNQPQHF
TRBD2,NA,TRBV27,TRBJ2-1,TGTGCCAGCAGTTTATCCTCCTTTAGCGGGGGCCCCTACAATGAGCAGTTCTTC,CASSLSSFSGGPYNEQFF
NA,NA,TRBV3-1/TRBV3-2,TRBJ1-6,TGTGCCAGCAGCCAAGAAGCCGGCCCCTTATCACCCCTCCACTTT,CASSQEAGPLSPLHF
TRBD2,once,TRBV5-1,TRBJ2-2,TGCGCCAGCAGCTCACAACTAGCGGGGGCTTTCGGGGAGCTGTTTTTT,CASSSQLAGAFGELFF
NA,NA,TRBV5-1,TRBJ1-4,TGCGCCAGCAGCCCGGCCTCGGCAGGTACCCCAACTAATGAAAAACTGTTTTTT,CASSPASAGTPTNEKLFF
NA,NA,TRBV28,TRBJ1-5,TGTGCCAGCAGTTTACTTGACTATAGCAATCAGCCCCAGCATTTT,CASSLLDYSNQPQHF
TRBD2,NA,TRBV29-1,TRBJ2-3,TGCAGCGTTGAGGTGATAGTTAGCGGGGAGACAGATACGCAGTATTTT,CSVEVIVSGETDTQYF
NA,medium-sized,TRBV7-9,TRBJ2-7,TGTGCCAGCAGCGCTCCAGGGGGGTCCGAGCAGTACTTC,CASSAPGGSEQYF
NA,NA,TRBV6-1,TRBJ2-2,TGTGCCAGCAGTGAGGGGTCTCCCACCGGGGAGCTGTTTTTT,CASSEGSPTGELFF
NA,once,TRBV11-2,TRBJ2-7,TGTGCCAGCAGCTTCAGAGGTGAACCAACCAACACCTACGAGCAGTACTTC,CASSFRGEPTNTYEQYF